This entry lists 14 T cell receptor beta chains sequenced from one sample in a study of T cell responses to AZD1222 COVID-19 vaccine. Repertoires were generated with immunoSEQ multiplex PCR, while TCRdb's copy carries only in-frame clones and drops some. The repertoire consists of some 130,000 clones, with approximately 92% occurring once and the leading ten covering approximately 7%. The specimen was peripheral blood, collected 28 days after the second AZD1222 dose. The receptor source for this set is an adult who received the AZD1222 COVID-19 vaccine.

The V call is TRBV2, the J call TRBJ2-5; 15 bases match TRBD2. This CDR3 contains 16 residues. Germline values: CDR1 SNHLY, CDR2 FYNNEI. V dropped 6 bases and J dropped 5; count of bases not matched to a gene: 7. The CDR3 DNA follows: TGTGCCAGCAGCGAGGGACTAGCGGGGGGTCGGGAGACCCAGTACTTC. It is translated as CASSEGLAGGRETQYF.

The chain joins TRBV12-3 or TRBV12-4 to TRBJ1-2; a possible D gene is TRBD1 (6 bases). CDR3 length: 13 amino acids. Trimming took 6 bases from V and 7 from J, leaving 15 bases between them. The DNA for the CDR3 is TGTGCCAGCAGCCTCTACAGGGAAAGTGGCTACACCTTC. Amino acids: CASSLYRESGYTF.

The chain is built from TRBV4-3 and TRBJ1-2; 8 nucleotides agree with TRBD1. The CDR3 runs to 14 residues. The germline gives CDR1 LGHNA, CDR2 YSLEER. The ends lost 1 base at V and 4 bases at J; junction bases unmatched: 2. As DNA, the CDR3 is TGCGCCAGCAGCCAAGGGACAGGGATCTATGGCTACACCTTC. It is translated as CASSQGTGIYGYTF.

This chain links TRBV24-1 with TRBJ1-2; D gene ambiguous. V lost 3 bases, J lost 4 bases, and 11 bases lay in between. The CDR3 extends over 14 amino acids. Germline lookup yields CDR1 KGHDR and CDR2 SFDVKD. CDR3 residues: CATSDKGQPYGYTF. In DNA, the CDR3 is TGTGCCACCAGTGATAAAGGGCAGCCCTATGGCTACACCTTC.

This clone is a singleton in its sample. This rearrangement joins TRBV12-3 or TRBV12-4 to TRBJ2-7; 7 nucleotides line up with TRBD1. V was pared by 6 bases and J by 6 bases, with 8 bases of the junction left unmatched. This CDR3 is 13 amino acids long. CDR3 nucleotides: TGTGCCAGCAGGAAGGGGGCGCGTTCCGAGCAGTACTTC. Protein product: CASRKGARSEQYF.

The rearrangement links TRBV28 to TRBJ2-2, with 8 nucleotides matching TRBD1. J was trimmed by 4 bases and V by 3 bases; bases with no gene match: 4. Germline values: CDR1 MDHEN, CDR2 SYDVKM. The CDR3 length is 15 residues. The CDR3 bases are TGTGCCAGCAGTTTGGGGGACAGGATCACCGGGGAGCTGTTTTTT. Amino acids: CASSLGDRITGELFF.

This clone was observed once. The V and J genes are TRBV5-4 and TRBJ1-2; D unclear. The CDR3 has 12 amino acids. Trimming took off 2 bases at V and 1 base at J, with 3 bases between the two ends. CDR1 is SGHNT, CDR2 YYREEE, per germline (reference sequence). The CDR3 sequence: CASSFINYGYTF. CDR3 DNA: TGTGCCAGCAGCTTCATTAACTATGGCTACACCTTC.

The gene calls are TRBV7-3 and TRBJ2-3, with D possibly matching TRBD2 (6 bases). This CDR3 is built from 13 residues. The germline CDR1 and CDR2 sequences are SGHTA and FQGTGA. V was clipped by 7 bases and J by 6 bases, with 14 bases between them. The CDR3 bases are TGTGCCAGCAAGAGGGTGCGGGGTGATACGCAGTATTTT. Encoded protein: CASKRVRGDTQYF.

V usage is TRBV18 and J usage is TRBJ1-2; D unclear. The CDR3 is 13 amino acids. The germline V gene has CDR1 KGHSH and CDR2 LQKENI. Trimming took 2 bases from V and 8 from J, leaving 12 bases between them. CDR3 residues: CASSPIKGSGYTF. CDR3 sequence (DNA): TGTGCCAGCTCACCAATCAAGGGCTCCGGCTACACCTTC.

The chain uses TRBV5-1 and TRBJ2-5; D gene uncertain. Per the germline V gene, CDR1 is SGHRS and CDR2 is YFSETQ. Trimming stripped 1 base from V and 3 bases from J, with 10 bases between. The CDR3 consists of 14 residues. The CDR3 here is CASSLNREEETQYF. CDR3 DNA sequence: TGCGCCAGCAGCTTGAATAGGGAAGAAGAGACCCAGTACTTC.

The chain carries TRBV5-1 and TRBJ2-6; D uncertain. CDR1 SGHRS and CDR2 YFSETQ come from the germline V gene. The length of the CDR3 is 14 residues. Trimming took 5 bases from V and 0 from J, leaving 6 bases between them. CDR3: CASREYSGANVLTF. Here the CDR3 DNA reads TGCGCCAGCAGGGAATACTCTGGGGCCAACGTCCTGACTTTC.

V gene TRBV6-6 combines with J gene TRBJ1-5; D remains unclear. Germline CDR1 MNHNY, CDR2 SVGAGI (reference sequence). The V gene lost 5 bases and the J gene lost 3 bases, with 14 bases spanning the gap. CDR3 length: 15 residues. The CDR3 region is CASSNPDTLNQPQHF. CDR3 in DNA: TGTGCCAGCAGTAACCCCGACACACTCAATCAGCCCCAGCATTTT.

The count of this clone is one. The rearrangement joins TRBV5-8 to TRBJ1-4; D is ambiguous. There are 15 residues in the CDR3. The V and J ends lost 0 bases and 8 bases respectively, with 14 bases between them. The V gene's germline CDR1 is SGHTS and CDR2 YDEGEE. CDR3 nucleotide sequence: TGTGCCAGCAGCTTGGGGGTAACGGACCAAGAAAAACTGTTTTTT. It is translated as CASSLGVTDQEKLFF.

The rearrangement uses TRBV19 and TRBJ2-2; D is ambiguous. Germline V gene lookup returns CDR1 LNHDA and CDR2 SQIVND (reference sequence). The V and J ends lost 6 bases and 1 base respectively, with 6 bases between them. The CDR3 totals 13 residues. The DNA of the CDR3 is TGTGCCAGTAGCGACCAGAACACCGGGGAGCTGTTTTTT. This sequence encodes CASSDQNTGELFF.